This record looks at one TCR beta chain sequence and its context. Under the authors' procedure: How many nucleated cells were present was estimated from reference gene primer amplification. Method: immunoSEQ multiplex PCR; TCRdb's copy keeps in-frame clones and lacks some. V, J and clone size reflect that table, while D and trimming were determined from the DNA. The top ten hold roughly 29% of the sample, which has about 52,000 clones, over 75% seen once. Patients of the Seattle cohort, enrolled during active infection, were followed longitudinally. This entry comes from a study of blood T cell repertoires in COVID-19. Overall study context: Samples taken during acute and convalescent COVID-19 were collected in the United States, Italy and Spain. PBMCs, B-cell-depleted T cells, or T cells provided the cDNA or gDNA that made up the material.

This clonotype was obtained from a woman aged 80 or over with COVID-19, enrolled during active disease. Sample: peripheral blood.

The CDR3 region is CASSLDGQSNQPQHF. The CDR3 coding sequence is TGTGCCAGCAGCTTAGATGGGCAAAGTAATCAGCCCCAGCATTTT. This sequence joins TRBV7-9 and TRBJ1-5; D ambiguous. Germline CDR1 and CDR2: SEHNR and FQNEAQ (reference sequence). The CDR3 length is 15 residues. Trimming took 1 base from V and 4 from J, leaving 11 bases between them.